This T cell receptor beta chain was identified during a study of Graves' ophthalmopathy and Graves' hyperthyroidism. Study-wide context: Peripheral blood collection took place at initial diagnosis, before any treatment.

PBMCs were density-gradient isolated from roughly 10 ml fresh blood. Researchers took RNA transcripts and amplified TCR beta CDR3 regions from them. RT-PCR with HTBI primers came first, then second-round multiplex PCR. TCRdb re-called the multiplex PCR reads through MiXCR, storing one row per CDR3 protein. This sample has 300,000 to 500,000 distinct CDR3 sequences, with over 15% found just once. This CDR3 comprises 18 residues. The germline CDR1 and CDR2 sequences are DFQATT and SNEGSKA (reference sequence). V shed 0 bases, J shed 5 bases, and the junction held 18 bases outside the gene matches. The chain employs TRBV20-1 and TRBJ1-1; 7 bases agree with TRBD1. The sequenced material came from peripheral blood. The source of this sequence is a young woman with stable Graves' hyperthyroidism. The CDR3, as DNA: TGCAGTGCTAGAGATCATAAACCGAACAGGGGAGGGAGGACTGAAGCTTTCTTT. Translated, it gives CSARDHKPNRGGRTEAFF.